Listed here is a single TCR beta chain. At one of its ends the junction is not consistent with the germline gene, which may arise from a read error. CDR3 length equals 13 residues. Germline V gives CDR1 SGHDT, CDR2 YYEEEE. Per the study methods: Researchers report that nucleated cell counts were estimated from reference gene primer amplification. The method was immunoSEQ multiplex PCR; TCRdb's version includes in-frame clones alone and lacks a portion of them. V and J calls and clone size are those listed in that table; D and trimming were worked out from the DNA. This sample yields 240,000 or so clones, of which nearly 90% are seen a single time; around 0.8% belongs to the top ten. The sample belongs to a study of blood T cell repertoires in COVID-19.

This chain links TRBV5-6 with TRBJ2-7, with D possibly being TRBD2 (5 bases). This receptor was identified in a woman in her 30s with acute or convalescent COVID-19. Source material: peripheral blood. CDR3 loop: CASSLDWSYEQYF. CDR3 coding DNA: TGTGCCAGCAGTTTGGACTGGTCCTACGAGCAGTACTTC.